The rows below give T cell receptor beta chains drawn from one sample of a study of shared clonotypes between healthy human individuals. The assay was immunoSEQ multiplex PCR, and TCRdb's table has in-frame clones only and misses some. Found here are about 960,000 clones, less than 85% of them singletons; the top ten hold around 1.4%. Sequences were obtained from memory CD4+ T cells sorted from blood. Receptors originate from a man between 18 and 35 years old in good health. CDR3s include the opening cysteine and the closing phenylalanine or tryptophan. Fields, in order: clone size, J gene, V gene, D gene, CDR3 DNA, CDR3 protein. The D gene is left open where the match is weak. For some rows the clone size is stated as once, few or many, or as a class when expanded; others skip it.

>once|TRBJ2-1|TRBV2|TRBD2
TGTGCCAGCAGTGACGTCGGGACTAGCGTCGTCAATGAGCAGTTCTTC
CASSDVGTSVVNEQFF
>NA|TRBJ2-7|TRBV5-1|NA
TGCGCCAGCAGCTTGGTAGCGGCCTACGAGCAGTACTTC
CASSLVAAYEQYF
>NA|TRBJ2-7|TRBV11-2|NA
TGTGCCAGCAGCCCGATCTACGAGCAGTACTTC
CASSPIYEQYF
>once|TRBJ2-7|TRBV14|NA
TGTGCCAGCAGCCAAGGGGTAGCCTACGAGCAGTACTTC
CASSQGVAYEQYF
>NA|TRBJ2-2|TRBV7-9|NA
TGTGCCAGCAGCTTAGCCGGGAACACCGGGGAGCTGTTTTTT
CASSLAGNTGELFF
>NA|TRBJ2-3|TRBV5-1|NA
TGCGCCAGCAGCTCTTATACGGCGGATACGCAGTATTTT
CASSSYTADTQYF
>NA|TRBJ1-2|TRBV6-6|TRBD1
TGTGCCAGCAGTTACACCCAACAGGGGGTGGGGGGTGGCTACACCTTC
CASSYTQQGVGGGYTF
>NA|TRBJ1-1|TRBV5-1|NA
TGCGCCAGCAGCTTGAGCTCAGACGGTGAAGCTTTCTTT
CASSLSSDGEAFF
>few|TRBJ2-7|TRBV5-1|NA
TGCGCCAGCAGCTCGGGGGGCAACTACGAGCAGTACTTC
CASSSGGNYEQYF
>NA|TRBJ2-1|TRBV6-1|TRBD2
TGTGCCAGCAGATTAGCGGGAGGGCGGGCGGATGAGCAGTTCTTC
CASRLAGGRADEQFF
>NA|TRBJ2-7|TRBV20-1|TRBD1
TGCAGTGCTAGGACAGGGGCCGAGCAGTACTTC
CSARTGAEQYF
>few|TRBJ2-3|TRBV29-1|NA
TGCAGCATATCAGGACCGAAAGGAGATACGCAGTATTTT
CSISGPKGDTQYF
>NA|TRBJ2-3|TRBV9|NA
TGTGCCAGCAGCGTAGAAGCGGCCACAGATACGCAGTATTTT
CASSVEAATDTQYF
>NA|TRBJ2-7|TRBV5-1|TRBD2
TGCGCCAGCAGACCCGGAGGTGGCGGGGGGACCTACGAGCAGTACTTC
CASRPGGGGGTYEQYF
>NA|TRBJ1-2|TRBV11-2|TRBD1
TGTGCCAGCAGCTGGACAGGGGGGAACTATGGCTACACCTTC
CASSWTGGNYGYTF
>once|TRBJ2-7|TRBV7-8|NA
TGTGCCAGCAGCTTAGGGGCTAGCAGGGCCACCTACGAGCAGTACTTC
CASSLGASRATYEQYF
>NA|TRBJ2-6|TRBV12-5|NA
TGTGCTAGTGGTTTGGTACATGGGGTCTCTGGGGCCAACGTCCTGACTTTC
CASGLVHGVSGANVLTF
>NA|TRBJ2-3|TRBV9|TRBD2
TGTGCCAGCAGCGTTACCGGGACTAGTCCTACAGATACGCAGTATTTT
CASSVTGTSPTDTQYF
>NA|TRBJ1-5|TRBV4-1|NA
TGCGCCAGCAGCCAAGAGGGGGGCAGGTTCAATCAGCCCCAGCATTTT
CASSQEGGRFNQPQHF
>NA|TRBJ1-5|TRBV15|NA
TGTGCCACCAGCTACACCGGGCGCAATCAGCCCCAGCATTTT
CATSYTGRNQPQHF
>few|TRBJ1-4|TRBV5-1|NA
TGCGCCAGCAGCTTGGGGTACCGTATCATGTTTTTT
CASSLGYRIMFF
>NA|TRBJ1-6|TRBV9|NA
TGTGCCAGCAGCGTAGTTGATACTGGGAATTCACCCCTCCACTTT
CASSVVDTGNSPLHF
>NA|TRBJ1-4|TRBV10-3|NA
TGTGCCATCAGTGAGTCGGCATCTAATGAAAAACTGTTTTTT
CAISESASNEKLFF
>few|TRBJ2-7|TRBV30|NA
TGTGCCTGGAGTAACCCGGGGGGCCCTCGTTCGCAGCAGTACTTC
CAWSNPGGPRSQQYF
>NA|TRBJ1-6|TRBV6-1|NA
TGTGCCAGCAGCCAGGGGACCCTTTATAATTCACCCCTCCACTTT
CASSQGTLYNSPLHF
>NA|TRBJ2-1|TRBV9|TRBD2
TGTGCCAGCAGCGTGACTAGCGGGTTCTCCTACAATGAGCAGTTCTTC
CASSVTSGFSYNEQFF
>few|TRBJ2-7|TRBV18|NA
TGTGCCAGCTCACCACAGGGGAACGAGCAGTACTTC
CASSPQGNEQYF
>NA|TRBJ1-6|TRBV27|TRBD1
TGTGCCAGCAGTCCGGACAGGCAAAATTCACCCCTCCACTTT
CASSPDRQNSPLHF
>NA|TRBJ2-2|TRBV12-5|NA
TGTGCTAGTGGTTTAAGCGTCGGGGAGCTGTTTTTT
CASGLSVGELFF
>NA|TRBJ2-7|TRBV30|NA
TGTGCCTGGAGTGTAGTGTCGACAGGGCAGTACTTC
CAWSVVSTGQYF
>NA|TRBJ1-4|TRBV28|NA
TGTGCCAGCAGGTCGAGGGCGGGACGACGAGTTGCAACTAATGAAAAACTGTTTTTT
CASRSRAGRRVATNEKLFF
>NA|TRBJ2-7|TRBV25-1|TRBD1
TGTGCCAGCAGTGCCTACACAGGGGGCGCCTACGAGCAGTACTTC
CASSAYTGGAYEQYF
>NA|TRBJ1-2|TRBV21-1|NA
TGTGCCAGCATACTCATCTCTAACTATGGCTACACCTTC
CASILISNYGYTF
>NA|TRBJ1-5|TRBV6-5|NA
TGTGCCAGCAGTTACGGGCAGGGTTACCAGCCCCAGCATTTT
CASSYGQGYQPQHF
>few|TRBJ2-2|TRBV10-2|NA
TGCGCCAGCAGTGAGCAGGCAGGAAACACCGGGGAGCTGTTTTTT
CASSEQAGNTGELFF
>NA|TRBJ1-1|TRBV18|NA
TGTGCCAGCTCACCATTGCCAGGTGAGAACACTGAAGCTTTCTTT
CASSPLPGENTEAFF
>NA|TRBJ2-5|TRBV7-2|TRBD1
TGTGCCAGCAGCCTAGATGACAGGGGCTGGCAGACCCAGTACTTC
CASSLDDRGWQTQYF
>NA|TRBJ2-7|TRBV5-1|TRBD2
TGCGCCAGCAGCCCCGGGGGGGGCGAGTACGAGCAGTACTTC
CASSPGGGEYEQYF
>NA|TRBJ2-4|TRBV19|TRBD1
TGTGCCAGTAGGGGGACAGGGGGTATAGGGGACATTCAGTACTTC
CASRGTGGIGDIQYF
>NA|TRBJ1-5|TRBV6-5|TRBD1
TGTGCCAGCAGTTCCCGACAGGGGGCGAATCAGCCCCAGCATTTT
CASSSRQGANQPQHF
>NA|TRBJ2-7|TRBV7-2|TRBD2
TGTGCCAGCAGCCAAACTATAGCGGGAGGCCCCTACGAGCAGTACTTC
CASSQTIAGGPYEQYF
>NA|TRBJ2-7|TRBV28|NA
TGTGCCAGCCAGACCATCTACGAGCAGTACTTC
CASQTIYEQYF